Listed below are T cell receptor beta chains from one sample, sequenced in a study of T-cell reconstitution after alpha-beta-depleted transplantation in children. One entry per CDR3 protein, called by TCRdb with MiXCR from the PCR reads. The data contain about 980,000 distinct CDR3 sequences, less than 30% of them singletons. The sequencing used PBMCs, mostly from graft donor cells, collected 360 days after TCRalphabeta/CD19-depleted stem cell transplant. The receptors stem from a boy under two years old who had a stem cell transplant for SCID, so the T cells may come from the graft donor. The CDR3 runs from the conserved cysteine through the conserved F or W. Fields, in order: V gene, CDR3 length, J gene, CDR3 protein.

TRBV29-1	13	TRBJ2-7	CSVIGGVHYEQYF
TRBV20-1	12	TRBJ2-7	CSARGQGREQYF
TRBV4-1	14	TRBJ2-7	CASSQEMGAYEQYF
TRBV7-2	14	TRBJ2-7	CASSLELSGYEQYF
TRBV7-9	17	TRBJ1-2	CASIILSPQGGDYGYTF
TRBV4-2	16	TRBJ2-6	CASSHPPGMEANVLTF
TRBV7-2	15	TRBJ2-2	CASSLQGAHTGELFF
TRBV15	16	TRBJ2-7	CATSRGKGDLIYEQYF
TRBV2	15	TRBJ1-4	CASSEGVGTDEKLFF
TRBV9	15	TRBJ2-7	CASSVATAGGHEQYF
TRBV10-3	14	TRBJ2-1	CAISTSGGKNEQFF
TRBV20-1	13	TRBJ2-7	CSATWQFSYEQYF
TRBV18	14	TRBJ2-1	CASSPRQGYNEQFF
TRBV12-3/TRBV12-4	15	TRBJ2-3	CASSPGRGDPTTQYF
TRBV15	14	TRBJ2-1	CATSRDGSYNEQFF
TRBV15	15	TRBJ2-1	CATSREGLTYNEQFF
TRBV7-9	16	TRBJ2-3	CASSPPSGALLDTQYF
TRBV10-3	12	TRBJ2-7	CASQGHPYEQYF
TRBV28	15	TRBJ2-7	CASSKQGQPHGEQYF
TRBV28	13	TRBJ2-5	CASSPRVGETQYF
TRBV20-1	13	TRBJ2-3	CSAPGRYTDTQYF
TRBV20-1	14	TRBJ2-3	CSASARPSTDTQYF
TRBV18	15	TRBJ2-3	CASLPHSGATDTQYF
TRBV7-2	17	TRBJ2-1	CASSPPGLARGYNEQFF
TRBV6-6	12	TRBJ2-5	CASSYTVETQYF
TRBV12-3/TRBV12-4	14	TRBJ2-1	CASSPSLLAHEQFF
TRBV28	13	TRBJ1-2	CASSPDRRYGYTF
TRBV27	11	TRBJ2-7	CASGGSNEQYF
TRBV20-1	15	TRBJ2-1	CSARIRLSSYNEQFF
TRBV27	18	TRBJ2-7	CASSLSPPGQDISYEQYF
TRBV14	15	TRBJ1-4	CASSQLRGQREKLFF
TRBV15	14	TRBJ1-6	CATSHRQGNSPLHF
TRBV4-3	18	TRBJ1-1	CASSQDLRSPGLLTEAFF
TRBV5-1	14	TRBJ2-7	CASSLLQGLYEQYF
TRBV6-2/TRBV6-3	14	TRBJ2-4	CASIAPGQKNIQYF
TRBV6-5	14	TRBJ2-7	CASSSWVGVYEQYF
TRBV12-3/TRBV12-4	14	TRBJ2-1	CASSLPSGEDREFF
TRBV27	15	TRBJ2-3	CASTIYGTSLDTQYF
TRBV3-1	12	TRBJ1-2	CASSPQGSGYTF
TRBV5-1	17	TRBJ2-3	CASSFQGAGISTDTQYF
TRBV7-9	12	TRBJ1-1	CATTGLNTEAFF
TRBV11-2	14	TRBJ1-1	CASSLEGDRFEAFF
TRBV12-3/TRBV12-4	15	TRBJ2-7	CASSVRAGQSYEQYF
TRBV20-1	14	TRBJ2-1	CSARGGKSYNEQFF
TRBV20-1	15	TRBJ2-1	CSAWALRAPNSEQFF
TRBV15	13	TRBJ2-1	CATSRDSGAEQFF
TRBV5-5	14	TRBJ2-1	CASSLGQKYNEQFF
TRBV5-1	16	TRBJ1-1	CASSLHRAGTNTEAFF
TRBV5-4	15	TRBJ2-7	CASSLAKGPHYEQYF
TRBV28	13	TRBJ2-1	CASSLPSPPEQFF
TRBV12-3/TRBV12-4	14	TRBJ2-7	CASSPGALSHEQYF
TRBV6-5	12	TRBJ2-2	CASTMTTGELFF
TRBV6-5	14	TRBJ2-1	CASSPRAGRNEQFF
TRBV12-3/TRBV12-4	14	TRBJ2-7	CASSPTGGNYEQYF
TRBV20-1	14	TRBJ2-1	CSARDFGSGNEQFF
TRBV28	14	TRBJ1-5	CASSLNGRNQPQHF
TRBV5-1	17	TRBJ2-5	CASSTGGLAGDQETQYF
TRBV12-3/TRBV12-4	12	TRBJ1-1	CASSRRTREAFF
TRBV29-1	13	TRBJ2-4	CSVAGIAKNIQYF
TRBV15	17	TRBJ2-5	CATSRDHGQGYQETQYF